This passage covers 28 T cell receptor beta chains from one sample sequenced in a study of OX40 agonist ivuxolimab in advanced cancers. Only in-frame clones appear in the TCRdb table, and some are missing; sequencing was by immunoSEQ multiplex PCR. This sample has approximately 100,000 clones, with approximately 85% found just once. The sample here was CD4+ or CD8+ T cells sorted from blood, taken in a trial of the OX40 agonist ivuxolimab. The source of these receptors is an adult with an advanced solid tumor such as melanoma, head and neck, liver or kidney cancer.

This sequence joins TRBV7-3 and TRBJ2-2; D is possibly TRBD1 or TRBD2 (5 bases each). Deletions cut 0 bases from V and 1 base from J, with 6 bases between. This CDR3 spans 15 amino acids. Germline V gene data show CDR1 as SGHTA and CDR2 as FQGTGA. In nucleotides, the CDR3 is TGTGCCAGCAGCTTAACGGGGGTGAACACCGGGGAGCTGTTTTTT. Its translation: CASSLTGVNTGELFF.

The chain carries TRBV4-3 and TRBJ2-5, with D unresolved. The assigned J gene may be wrong: the sequence end matches TRBJ2-7 better. The CDR3 spans 15 residues. CDR1 LGHNA and CDR2 YSLEER come from the germline V gene. In DNA, the CDR3 is TGCGCCAGCAGCCAAGACTTAGGGTCGGGCTACGAGCAGTACTTC. Its translation: CASSQDLGSGYEQYF.

The chain joins TRBV11-3 to TRBJ1-1; D call uncertain. The germline V gene has CDR1 SGHNT and CDR2 YENEEA. CDR3 length: 13 residues. Trimming took off 0 bases at V and 5 bases at J, with 7 bases between the two ends. This chain's CDR3 is CASSLESGTEAFF. CDR3 DNA sequence: TGTGCCAGCAGCTTAGAATCGGGGACTGAAGCTTTCTTT.

V usage is TRBV30 and J usage is TRBJ2-1; D may be TRBD2 (5 bases). The CDR3 has 13 residues. The germline CDR1 and CDR2 sequences are GTSNPN and SVGIG (reference sequence). Trimming stripped 4 bases from V and 9 bases from J, with 16 bases between. CDR3 sequence reads: CAWMRQVGSEQFF. The CDR3, as DNA: TGTGCCTGGATGAGGCAGGTAGGGAGTGAGCAGTTCTTC.

The V gene is TRBV21-1, the J gene TRBJ2-7; no check of the table's D call, TRBD1, against the DNA was made. TRBV21-1 is shown as a pseudogene. The CDR3 is made up of 15 amino acids. This CDR3 reads CASSKYQVDHYEQYF. CDR3 DNA: TGTGCCAGCAGCAAATATCAGGTAGACCACTACGAGCAGTACTTC.

Written as DNA, the CDR3 is TGTGCCAGCATTTGGGTCGAGGGGTCTGAAGCTTTCTTT. Protein product: CASIWVEGSEAFF. V and J are TRBV2 and TRBJ1-1; perhaps TRBD1 as D (5 bases). V lost 7 bases and J lost 6, with 15 bases in between. The CDR3 spans 13 residues. Germline lookup yields CDR1 SNHLY and CDR2 FYNNEI.

This clone came up a few times. The V call is TRBV9, the J call TRBJ1-5, with 9 nucleotides matching TRBD1. The trim removed 0 bases at V and 9 bases at J, leaving 4 bases unmatched. The CDR3 has 14 residues. Germline CDR1 SGDLS, CDR2 YYNGEE. The CDR3 region is CASSVGTGVGPQHF. DNA of the CDR3: TGTGCCAGCAGCGTAGGGACAGGGGTAGGGCCCCAGCATTTT.

The chain joins TRBV28 to TRBJ1-5, with 7 bases aligning to TRBD1. With 1 base clipped from V and 0 bases from J, the junction kept 6 bases outside the gene matches. The CDR3 loop spans 17 amino acids. The germline V gene has CDR1 MDHEN and CDR2 SYDVKM. CDR3 sequence (DNA): TGTGCCAGCAGTTTATACAGGGGTCACAATAGCAATCAGCCCCAGCATTTT. Protein: CASSLYRGHNSNQPQHF.

The chain employs TRBV4-1 and TRBJ2-7, with D perhaps TRBD1 (5 bases). This CDR3 is built from 15 residues. Germline values: CDR1 MGHRA, CDR2 YSYEKL. Trimming removed 2 bases at V and 2 bases at J, with 13 bases between. The CDR3 nucleotides read TGCGCCAGCAGCCAAAGGGTACAGGTCCCCTACGAGCAGTACTTC. Its translation is CASSQRVQVPYEQYF.

The J gene is TRBJ2-3, the V gene TRBV10-3; the D gene is possibly TRBD2 (5 bases). Per germline, CDR1 ENHRY and CDR2 SYGVKD. Trimming stripped 2 bases from V and 5 bases from J, with 5 bases between. The CDR3 has 12 residues. CDR3 amino acids: CAISEEGDTQYF. DNA of the CDR3: TGTGCCATCAGTGAGGAGGGAGATACGCAGTATTTT.

The chain couples TRBV7-9 to TRBJ2-2; D unresolved. CDR3 size: 12 residues. Trimming took 7 bases from V and 5 from J, leaving 8 bases between them. The germline V gene encodes CDR1 SEHNR and CDR2 FQNEAQ (reference sequence). CDR3 in amino acids: CASNFGTGELFF. The CDR3 DNA sequence: TGTGCCAGCAACTTCGGGACCGGGGAGCTGTTTTTT.

This clone was detected a few times. The genes are TRBV10-3 and TRBJ2-7; 9 nucleotides agree with TRBD1. In germline, CDR1 is ENHRY, CDR2 SYGVKD. The CDR3 runs to 15 residues. Losses at the gene ends were 0 bases for V and 5 bases for J; bases not matched to a gene: 5. The CDR3 spells CAISESWTGVHEQYF. In DNA form, the CDR3 reads TGTGCCATCAGTGAGTCGTGGACAGGGGTCCACGAGCAGTACTTC.

The V call is TRBV5-1, the J call TRBJ2-5, with D perhaps given as TRBD1 or TRBD2 (5 bases each). Germline lookup yields CDR1 SGHRS and CDR2 YFSETQ. Trimming removed 3 bases from V and 1 base from J, with 13 bases in between. The CDR3 runs to 15 residues. CDR3 nucleotide sequence: TGCGCCAGCAGCTCCCCGTCGAGGGGCCAAGAGACCCAGTACTTC. Translated, it gives CASSSPSRGQETQYF.

The chain is built from TRBV11-3 and TRBJ2-3; TRBD2 aligns across 12 bases. The CDR3 loop spans 16 amino acids. Trimming at V came to 5 bases and at J to 0 bases, leaving 3 bases not matched to a gene. Germline V lookup: CDR1 SGHNT, CDR2 YENEEA. CDR3 residues: CASSRGTSGSTDTQYF. CDR3 bases: TGTGCCAGCAGCCGCGGGACTAGCGGGAGCACAGATACGCAGTATTTT.

The genes are TRBV5-1 and TRBJ2-7; D remains unclear. Trimming removed 2 bases at V and 6 bases at J, with 9 bases between. The V gene's germline CDR1 is SGHRS and CDR2 YFSETQ. The CDR3 has 12 residues. The CDR3 DNA sequence: TGCGCCAGCAGCTTTATGGAAGGCGAGCAGTACTTC. Translated, it gives CASSFMEGEQYF.

The chain has TRBV6-1 and TRBJ1-2; D may be TRBD1 (5 bases). Trimming took off 6 bases at V and 3 bases at J, with 17 bases between the two ends. CDR1 MNHNS and CDR2 SASEGT come from the germline V gene. The CDR3 is made up of 15 amino acids. For the CDR3, the DNA is TGTGCCAGCAGCGGGACCGGGCCTAGGGACTATGGCTACACCTTC. This sequence encodes CASSGTGPRDYGYTF.

Regarding this clone: In the same sample, other DNA sequences code for this CDR3. The chain links TRBV5-1 to TRBJ2-7, with TRBD1 matching 8 bases. The V segment lost 4 bases and the J segment 1 base; nucleotides outside the gene matches: 4. CDR3 length: 14 amino acids. The germline V gene has CDR1 SGHRS and CDR2 YFSETQ. The CDR3 loop reads CASSLGQGSYEQYF. CDR3 bases: TGCGCCAGCAGCCTTGGACAGGGTTCCTACGAGCAGTACTTC.

A remark on this clone: This sample includes further DNA sequences coding for the same CDR3. This chain uses TRBV11-3 with TRBJ2-1, with D unclear. The CDR3 is 13 residues long. Germline V gene data show CDR1 as SGHNT and CDR2 as YENEEA. Deletions cut 3 bases from V and 5 bases from J, with 8 bases between. The CDR3 is CASSFTRNNEQFF. The CDR3 nucleotides are TGTGCCAGCAGCTTTACGCGAAACAATGAGCAGTTCTTC.

The J gene is TRBJ2-1, the V gene TRBV18; 9 nucleotides align to TRBD2. The CDR3 runs 15 residues. V gave up 4 bases and J gave up 7 bases; unmatched junction bases: 8. CDR1 and CDR2 from the germline V gene are KGHSH and LQKENI. Here the CDR3 reads CASSQGTSTRNEQFF. In DNA form, the CDR3 reads TGTGCCAGCTCACAGGGGACTAGCACAAGGAATGAGCAGTTCTTC.

V is TRBV27 and J is TRBJ2-7; TRBD2 is a possible D gene (6 bases). The germline gives CDR1 MNHEY, CDR2 SMNVEV (reference sequence). Trimming left V 5 bases short and J 1 base short, with 9 bases between. This CDR3 comprises 13 residues. In DNA, the CDR3 is TGTGCCAGCAGTGAGGAGGGGTCCTACGAGCAGTACTTC. Its protein product is CASSEEGSYEQYF.

The chain couples TRBV27 to TRBJ2-5, with D tentatively TRBD2 (6 bases). The DNA matches TRBJ2-7 better at its end, which makes the J call doubtful. The V gene's germline CDR1 is MNHEY and CDR2 SMNVEV (reference sequence). The length of the CDR3 is 15 residues. CDR3 region: CASRVTAGGSYEQYF. The CDR3 DNA reads as TGTGCCAGCAGGGTAACGGCCGGGGGCTCCTACGAGCAGTACTTC.

This clone appeared a few times. The CDR3 spells CASSLMFGAEGNEQFF. The DNA of the CDR3 is TGTGCCAGCAGTTTAATGTTCGGTGCGGAAGGGAATGAGCAGTTCTTC. The chain couples TRBV27 to TRBJ2-1; the D is unclear. The CDR3 length is 16 residues. In germline, CDR1 is MNHEY, CDR2 SMNVEV (reference sequence). The V end was cut by 2 bases, the J end by 7 bases, with 18 bases between.

The rearrangement uses TRBV11-2 and TRBJ1-2; D possibly corresponds to TRBD1 (6 bases). V lost 6 bases and J lost 4, with 12 bases in between. The CDR3 consists of 13 residues. The germline V gene has CDR1 SGHAT and CDR2 FQNNGV. CDR3 nucleotide sequence: TGTGCCAGCAGGATAACAGGGTCCTATGGCTACACCTTC. Protein product: CASRITGSYGYTF.

On this clone: Its ends do not fully match the called genes, so a read error is possible. This chain links TRBV7-2 with TRBJ2-3; 7 bases match TRBD2. This CDR3 is built from 13 residues. The germline CDR1 and CDR2 sequences are SGHTA and FQGNSA. The CDR3 DNA reads TGTGCCAGCAGCTTAGAATCGGCAGCGGGACGGACTTTT. Translating it yields CASSLESAAGRTF.

The chain uses TRBV7-9 and TRBJ2-1, with 9 bases fitting TRBD1. The CDR3 runs 19 residues. Germline V gives CDR1 SEHNR, CDR2 FQNEAQ (reference sequence). Trimming took 5 bases from V and 3 from J; bases not matched to a gene: 17. Written as DNA, the CDR3 is TGTGCCAGCAGCCTCGGACAGGGGAGGTACTCAGTTGGCTACAATGAGCAGTTCTTC. It specifies CASSLGQGRYSVGYNEQFF.

The V and J genes are TRBV11-2 and TRBJ2-7; the D is unclear. Germline CDR1 reads SGHAT; CDR2 reads FQNNGV. This CDR3 is built from 13 residues. The V end lost 3 bases, the J end lost 7 bases, and 13 bases lay between the germline ends. The CDR3, as DNA: TGTGCCAGCAGCTTTCAGTATTCTATGGAGCAGTACTTC. It specifies CASSFQYSMEQYF.

V is TRBV27 and J is TRBJ1-3, with TRBD1 as a possible D gene (6 bases). CDR1 MNHEY and CDR2 SMNVEV come from the germline V gene (reference sequence). V lost 4 bases and J 3 bases, leaving 10 bases between the germline ends. CDR3 length equals 14 residues. CDR3 region: CASSSTGIGNTIYF. CDR3 in DNA: TGTGCCAGCAGTTCGACAGGCATTGGAAACACCATATATTTT.

The chain combines TRBV15 with TRBJ1-2, with unresolved D. The germline CDR1 and CDR2 sequences are LNHNV and YYDKDF (reference sequence). V was pared by 0 bases and J by 0 bases, with 8 bases between. The CDR3 consists of 15 residues. CDR3: CATSREDRSNYGYTF. The CDR3 DNA is TGTGCCACCAGCAGAGAGGACCGCTCTAACTATGGCTACACCTTC.